Below, 26 T cell receptor beta chains from the same sample are listed, as sequenced in a study of T cells in Graves' hyperthyroidism and ophthalmopathy. TCR beta CDR3 region amplification was performed from RNA transcripts. Researchers ran a first-round RT-PCR on the TCR CDR3 using the HTBI primer set. TCRdb reanalysed the multiplex PCR reads using MiXCR and keeps one entry per CDR3 protein. The repertoire has about 570,000 distinct CDR3 sequences, under 60% of them found once; the top ten carry 15% to 20%. The sample was peripheral blood or thyroid tissue (not recorded which). All receptors derive from an adult woman with Graves' disease, either hyperthyroidism or ophthalmopathy (not recorded which).

The J gene is TRBJ2-2, the V gene TRBV6-4; D uncertain. V was clipped by 6 bases and J by 6 bases, with 14 bases between them. CDR3 length equals 14 residues. Germline V gives CDR1 MRHNA, CDR2 SNTAGT. CDR3 sequence reads: CASSYESQAGELFF. CDR3 DNA: TGTGCCAGCAGCTATGAGTCTCAGGCCGGGGAGCTGTTTTTT.

As for this clonotype: The junction departs from germline at one end; a sequencing error may be responsible. This chain joins TRBV6-5 and TRBJ2-7; D gene uncertain. CDR3 length: 15 amino acids. Germline lookup yields CDR1 MNHEY and CDR2 SVGAGI. The CDR3 bases are TGTGCCAGCAGTTTCTCGCAAAGGGTTCCCTTAGAGCAGCACTTC. Translation gives CASSFSQRVPLEQHF.

The chain employs TRBV4-2 and TRBJ2-6; tentative D call: TRBD2 (6 bases). This CDR3 spans 15 amino acids. With 4 bases removed from V and 3 bases from J, the gap between germline ends came to 10 bases. CDR1 and CDR2 (germline): LGHNA, YNFKEQ. The chain's CDR3 is CASSPGVGGANVLTF. The CDR3 bases are TGTGCCAGCAGCCCGGGAGTGGGTGGGGCCAACGTCCTGACTTTC.

J is TRBJ1-5 and V is TRBV20-1; D gene unclear. The V and J ends lost 7 bases and 3 bases respectively, with 4 bases between them. The CDR3 length is 10 residues. CDR1 is DFQATT and CDR2 is SNEGSKA in the germline V gene (reference sequence). The CDR3 DNA reads as TGCAGTGGGGACAATCAGCCCCAGCATTTT. It codes for CSGDNQPQHF.

As regards this clonotype: A much larger clone lies a single base off, so this may be a read error. The chain recombines TRBV10-3 with TRBJ1-5; D remains ambiguous. Deletions cut 6 bases from V and 5 bases from J, with 11 bases between. The CDR3 is made up of 13 amino acids. CDR1 is ENHRY and CDR2 is SYGVKD in the germline V gene. This CDR3 is CAISMVSYQPQHF. The CDR3 DNA reads as TGTGCCATCAGCATGGTCTCGTATCAGCCCCAGCATTTT.

This chain links TRBV28 with TRBJ2-5, with TRBD1 matching over 9 bases. CDR1 MDHEN and CDR2 SYDVKM come from the germline V gene. The length of the CDR3 is 12 residues. With V trimmed by 9 bases and J by 5 bases, 4 bases remained unmatched. CDR3 DNA: TGTGCCAGTGCTACAGGGGGCGAGACCCAGTACTTC. As protein: CASATGGETQYF.

This clonotype occurred many times. The chain employs TRBV7-8 and TRBJ2-7, with D tentatively TRBD2 (6 bases). The CDR3 spans 12 residues. CDR1 is SGHVS, CDR2 FQNEAQ, per germline. Trimming took off 5 bases at V and 8 bases at J, with 13 bases between the two ends. Here the CDR3 DNA reads TGTGCCAGCAGCCAAGGGAGGAAAAAGCAGTACTTC. It is translated as CASSQGRKKQYF.

The rearrangement links TRBV2 to TRBJ2-2; 9 bases are shared with TRBD2. Germline V CDR1 and CDR2: SNHLY, FYNNEI. V dropped 5 bases and J dropped 6; count of bases not matched to a gene: 4. This CDR3 has 14 amino acids. DNA for the CDR3: TGTGCCAGCAGTTCACTAGCGGGTGCCGGGGAGCTGTTTTTT. It yields the protein CASSSLAGAGELFF.

This clonotype was observed once. The chain employs TRBV5-1 and TRBJ1-1; the D gene is possibly TRBD1 (5 bases). The V end lost 3 bases, the J end lost 3 bases, and 12 bases lay between the germline ends. Germline lookup yields CDR1 SGHRS and CDR2 YFSETQ. This CDR3 has 14 residues. The CDR3 region is CASSSGTDDTEAFF. Written as DNA, the CDR3 is TGCGCCAGCAGCTCCGGGACTGACGACACTGAAGCTTTCTTT.

The rearrangement uses TRBV11-2 and TRBJ1-2, with D perhaps matching TRBD1 (5 bases). The CDR3 consists of 13 residues. Per germline, CDR1 SGHAT and CDR2 FQNNGV. Trimming removed 5 bases from V and 4 bases from J, with 11 bases in between. The CDR3 here is CASSTRGGYGYTF. In DNA form, the CDR3 reads TGTGCCAGCAGCACAAGGGGAGGCTATGGCTACACCTTC. The variable domain in full, with the rest retrieved from reference TRBV11-2 and TRBJ1-2, is EAGVAQSPRYKIIEKRQSVAFWCNPISGHATLYWYQQILGQGPKLLIQFQNNGVVDDSQLPKDRFSAERLKGVDSTLKIQPAKLEDSAVYLCASSTRGGYGYTFGSGTRLTVV.

Note on this clonotype: Relative to the germline gene, one junction end is altered; a read error may explain this. The gene calls are TRBV7-9 and TRBJ1-6, with D perhaps matching TRBD1 (5 bases). CDR1 is SEHNR, CDR2 FQNEAQ, per germline (reference sequence). This CDR3 has 14 residues. CDR3 amino acids: CASTSGSGNSPPHF. The CDR3 DNA reads TGTGCCAGCACCTCAGGGTCCGGAAATTCACCCCCCCACTTT.

This clonotype was counted a few times. The J gene is TRBJ1-4, the V gene TRBV3-1; no firm D call. In germline, CDR1 is LGHDT, CDR2 YNNKEL (reference sequence). V lost 4 bases, J lost 6 bases, and 12 bases lay in between. This CDR3 region has 14 residues. CDR3 coding DNA: TGTGCCAGCAGCCGAAGGGAGTTGGATGAAAAACTGTTTTTT. It translates to CASSRRELDEKLFF.

This clonotype was seen many times. The rearrangement links TRBV5-6 to TRBJ2-7, with D perhaps matching TRBD2 (6 bases). CDR1 SGHDT and CDR2 YYEEEE come from the germline V gene. The ends were cut back, 1 base at V and 3 bases at J, with 11 bases in the middle. This CDR3 has 14 residues. CDR3 sequence reads: CASSLMSSVYEQYF. The DNA of the CDR3 is TGTGCCAGCAGCTTGATGTCTAGCGTCTACGAGCAGTACTTC. The variable domain in full, with the rest retrieved from reference TRBV5-6 and TRBJ2-7, is DAGVTQSPTHLIKTRGQQVTLRCSPKSGHDTVSWYQQALGQGPQFIFQYYEEEERQRGNFPDRFSGHQFPNYSSELNVNALLLGDSALYLCASSLMSSVYEQYFGPGTRLTVT.

V and J are TRBV10-3 and TRBJ1-4, with a weak D call TRBD1 (5 bases). The CDR3 extends over 13 amino acids. Trimming took off 5 bases at V and 6 bases at J, with 10 bases between the two ends. Per germline, CDR1 ENHRY and CDR2 SYGVKD. The CDR3 loop is CAISTGDHEKLFF. The CDR3 DNA sequence: TGTGCCATCAGTACCGGGGACCATGAAAAACTGTTTTTT.

The sample holds many counts of this clonotype. The chain links TRBV6-5 to TRBJ1-5; no definite D call. CDR3 length: 13 amino acids. V lost 5 bases and J lost 3, with 8 bases in between. Germline V gene data show CDR1 as MNHEY and CDR2 as SVGAGI. The CDR3 DNA sequence: TGTGCCAGCAGTATACAGCCCAATCAGCCCCAGCATTTT. Translated, it gives CASSIQPNQPQHF.

The chain links TRBV7-2 to TRBJ1-1, with a possible D match to TRBD1 (6 bases). The CDR3 is 12 amino acids. Germline CDR1 and CDR2: SGHTA and FQGNSA. V was clipped by 2 bases and J by 11 bases, with 12 bases between them. The DNA of the CDR3 is TGTGCCAGCAGCTTAAATGCAGGGGACGCTTTCTTT. Protein: CASSLNAGDAFF. Complete variable domain (other parts from reference TRBV7-2 and TRBJ1-1): GAGVSQSPSNKVTEKGKDVELRCDPISGHTALYWYRQSLGQGLEFLIYFQGNSAPDKSGLPSDRFSAERTGGSVSTLTIQRTQQEDSAVYLCASSLNAGDAFFGQGTRLTVV.

This clonotype was observed at least ten times. This rearrangement joins TRBV5-1 to TRBJ2-5; tentatively, D is TRBD2 (5 bases). CDR3 size: 17 residues. In germline, CDR1 is SGHRS, CDR2 YFSETQ. V was clipped by 3 bases and J by 5 bases, with 23 bases between them. The CDR3 loop is CASSYWAGDYVGETQYF. In DNA form, the CDR3 reads TGCGCCAGCAGCTATTGGGCCGGAGACTATGTCGGCGAGACCCAGTACTTC.

Only a few counts were recorded for this clonotype. Because the CDR3 is missing its conserved closing phenylalanine or tryptophan, this is likely a read error. It is unclear where the CDR3 begins or ends on the DNA, so no DNA is shown, and the CDR3 is as TCRdb lists it. The CDR3 here is CASSLMAS. V usage is TRBV7-3 and J usage is TRBJ1-1. The CDR3 is 8 residues long, counting both termini. The germline V gene has CDR1 SGHTA and CDR2 FQGTGA.

This clonotype was recorded many times. The J gene is TRBJ1-6, the V gene TRBV20-1; perhaps TRBD1 as D (5 bases). The CDR3 totals 14 residues. The germline gives CDR1 DFQATT, CDR2 SNEGSKA (reference sequence). V lost 8 bases to trimming and J lost 8 bases, with 19 bases between them. CDR3 coding DNA: TGCAGTAAGAAGACCCTATGGGGGGATTCACCCCTCCACTTT. Translation gives CSKKTLWGDSPLHF.

CDR3 sequence reads: CASSPRGRQNEKLFF. CDR3 bases: TGTGCCAGCTCACCGAGAGGACGCCAGAATGAAAAACTGTTTTTT. The chain joins TRBV18 to TRBJ1-4; D not resolved. The length of the CDR3 is 15 residues. The V and J ends lost 3 bases and 5 bases respectively, with 13 bases between them. CDR1 and CDR2 (germline): KGHSH, LQKENI. Full variable domain (remainder filled in from reference TRBV18 and TRBJ1-4): NAGVMQNPRHLVRRRGQEARLRCSPMKGHSHVYWYRQLPEEGLKFMVYLQKENIIDESGMPKERFSAEFPKEGPSILRIQQVVRGDSAAYFCASSPRGRQNEKLFFGSGTQLSVL.

The J gene is TRBJ1-1, the V gene TRBV7-9, with TRBD1 matching 8 bases. The CDR3 covers 15 residues. In germline, CDR1 is SEHNR, CDR2 FQNEAQ (reference sequence). J was trimmed by 6 bases and V by 4 bases; bases with no gene match: 10. The CDR3 nucleotides are TGTGCCAGCAGCTCGAGCGAGACAGGGGACTCTGAAGCTTTCTTT. Amino acid sequence: CASSSSETGDSEAFF. Using reference TRBV7-9 and TRBJ1-1 for the parts outside the CDR3, the full variable domain is DTGVSQNPRHKITKRGQNVTFRCDPISEHNRLYWYRQTLGQGPEFLTYFQNEAQLEKSRLLSDRFSAERPKGSFSTLEIQRTEQGDSAMYLCASSSSETGDSEAFFGQGTRLTVV.

This chain joins TRBV4-1 and TRBJ1-6; tentative D call: TRBD1 (5 bases). CDR3 length: 18 residues. CDR1 and CDR2 (germline): MGHRA, YSYEKL. The V gene lost 0 bases and the J gene lost 14 bases, with 26 bases spanning the gap. DNA of the CDR3: TGCGCCAGCAGCCAAGAGACAGCCGGTGAATTAATTCGTAGGACCCTCCACTTT. Amino acids: CASSQETAGELIRRTLHF.

The CDR3 loop is CAISESGAHSNQPQHF. Here the CDR3 DNA reads TGTGCCATCAGTGAGTCGGGAGCCCATAGCAATCAGCCCCAGCATTTT. The V and J genes are TRBV10-3 and TRBJ1-5; the D is unclear. The CDR3 loop spans 16 amino acids. With 0 bases removed from V and 0 bases from J, the gap between germline ends came to 9 bases. The germline gives CDR1 ENHRY, CDR2 SYGVKD.

Remarks on this clonotype: Because it lacks the conserved phenylalanine or tryptophan at the end, this CDR3 is likely a read error. This chain joins TRBV14 and TRBJ1-6; D is ambiguous. Looked up from germline, CDR1 is SGHDN and CDR2 is FVKESK. The CDR3 spans 15 residues. The CDR3 region has the DNA TGTGCCAGGAGCCCCCGACTTGCGAGGAATTCACCCCTCCACTGT. As protein: CARSPRLARNSPLHC.

Details on this clonotype: The conserved phenylalanine or tryptophan normally closing the CDR3 is absent here, so this likely arose from a read error. The limits of the CDR3 on the DNA are not certain, so only TCRdb's listed CDR3 is given. The CDR3 loop reads CASRAGTDY. The rearrangement joins TRBV6-5 to TRBJ1-4; no DNA check was done on the table's D call, TRBD1. Germline lookup yields CDR1 MNHEY and CDR2 SVGAGI. From its first to its last residue, the CDR3 has 9 amino acids.

This clonotype came up many times. The V call is TRBV15, the J call TRBJ2-7, with D hard to call. The CDR3 extends over 14 amino acids. Trimming pared 2 bases from V and 5 bases from J, leaving 13 bases between. Germline loops: CDR1 LNHNV, CDR2 YYDKDF (reference sequence). CDR3 residues: CATSRSGTIHEQYF. CDR3 DNA: TGTGCCACCAGCAGATCCGGCACTATCCACGAGCAGTACTTC.